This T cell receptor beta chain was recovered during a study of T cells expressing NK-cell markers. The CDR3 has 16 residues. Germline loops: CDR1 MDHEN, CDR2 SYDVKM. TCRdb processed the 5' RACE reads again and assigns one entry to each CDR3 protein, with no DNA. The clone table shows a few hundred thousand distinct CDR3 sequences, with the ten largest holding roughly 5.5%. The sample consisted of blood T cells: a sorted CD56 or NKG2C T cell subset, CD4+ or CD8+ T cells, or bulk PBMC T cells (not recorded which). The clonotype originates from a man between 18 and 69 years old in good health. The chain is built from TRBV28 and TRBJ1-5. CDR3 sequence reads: CASSLPQGLSNQPQHF.